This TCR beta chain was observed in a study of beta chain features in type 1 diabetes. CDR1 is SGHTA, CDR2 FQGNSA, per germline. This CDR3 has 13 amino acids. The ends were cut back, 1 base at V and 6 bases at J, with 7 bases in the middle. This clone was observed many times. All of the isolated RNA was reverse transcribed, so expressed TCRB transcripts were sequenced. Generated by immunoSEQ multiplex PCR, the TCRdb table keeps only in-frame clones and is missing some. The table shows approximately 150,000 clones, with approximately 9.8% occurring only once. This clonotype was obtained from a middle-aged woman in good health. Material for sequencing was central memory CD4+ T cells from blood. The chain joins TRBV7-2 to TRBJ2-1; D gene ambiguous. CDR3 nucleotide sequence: TGTGCCAGCAGCTTAGGGCCGTCCAATGAGCAGTTCTTC. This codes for CASSLGPSNEQFF.